This T cell receptor (beta chain) was profiled in a study of blood T cell repertoires in COVID-19. Study-level background: There were acute and convalescent COVID-19 samples, and they came from the United States, Italy and Spain. T cells, B-cell-depleted T cells, or PBMCs provided the cDNA or gDNA that served as material.

The V segment lost 1 base and the J segment 4 bases; nucleotides outside the gene matches: 6. The CDR3 is 16 amino acids. Germline V CDR1 and CDR2: LGHDT, YNNKEL (reference sequence). In the original analysis: Quantification of nucleated cells was approximated via reference gene primer amplification. The protocol was immunoSEQ multiplex PCR, while the TCRdb copy is restricted to in-frame clones and leaves out a portion. That table furnishes V, J and clone size, whereas the DNA furnished D and trimming. The sample has some 140,000 clones, roughly 85% seen once. This chain joins TRBV3-1 (or the pseudogene TRBV3-2) and TRBJ2-5, with 10 positions matching TRBD2. The source of this sequence is a man aged 55 to 69 with acute or convalescent COVID-19. Sequenced material: peripheral blood. CDR3 sequence: CASSQASGSTGETQYF. In nucleotides, the CDR3 is TGTGCCAGCAGCCAAGCTAGCGGGAGTACCGGAGAGACCCAGTACTTC.